This T cell receptor (beta chain) was recorded in a study of T-cell memory formation after mild COVID-19. Only a few counts were recorded for this clonotype. Its specificity is not known. One end of the junction does not line up with germline, which may come from a read error. There are 11 residues in the CDR3. The germline V gene encodes CDR1 SNHLY and CDR2 FYNNEI. One entry per CDR3 protein, called by TCRdb with MiXCR from the 5' RACE reads. This repertoire shows about 270,000 distinct CDR3 sequences, around 17% found once; its top ten account for about 21%. Study-wide findings and caveats: Second-wave clones that peaked on day 37 lacked confirmed SARS-CoV-2 specificity.

This sequence was found in a man aged 18-30 years who had mild COVID-19 (a few samples of this study predate the infection). Cell type and time point are not known. The chain has TRBV2 and TRBJ2-1; D ambiguous. The sample comprised PBMCs or a T cell subset sorted from them (not recorded which). CDR3 sequence (DNA): TGTGCCAGCAGTGAAGTGGGTCCACCGGTCTTC. Its translation: CASSEVGPPVF.